Shown below are 27 T cell receptor beta chains from a single sample sequenced in a study of spatial heterogeneity in lung cancer. General study points: Tumoral mutation counts were tracked by counts of expanded intratumoral alpha and beta TCRs.

The sample's time point: sample taken at primary tumor resection. These TCRs are of unknown antigen specificity. TCRdb redid the calling of the 5' RACE reads with MiXCR, one entry per CDR3 protein. Here the sample spans some 7,800 distinct CDR3 sequences, around 12% being singletons. Specimen: lung tumor tissue, collected at surgery. Receptor source: a male donor with early-stage non-small cell lung cancer.

This clonotype came up many times. A library prepared for alpha chains yielded this beta chain as an off-target read; its size is of little meaning. The V and J genes are TRBV7-9 and TRBJ2-1; the D is unclear. CDR1 and CDR2 (germline): SEHNR, FQNEAQ (reference sequence). V was shortened by 3 bases and J by 5 bases, with 2 bases between the two germline ends. This CDR3 is built from 11 residues. The CDR3 bases are TGTGCCAGCAGCTTTAACAATGAGCAGTTCTTC. It codes for CASSFNNEQFF.

This clonotype showed up many times. One junction end does not reproduce the germline sequence, and a read error may be involved. Because the library targeted alpha chains, this beta chain is an off-target read whose size means little. The rearrangement links TRBV30 to TRBJ2-1; TRBD1 matches 7 bases. This CDR3 has 8 residues. CDR1 and CDR2 from the germline V gene are GTSNPN and SVGIG (reference sequence). The chain's CDR3 is CAFDRVHF. In nucleotides, the CDR3 is TGTGCCTTCGACAGGGTCCACTTC.

By share, this clonotype ranks as medium-sized. For a library built for alpha chains, this beta chain is a stray read; little rests on its size. The chain joins TRBV5-4 to TRBJ2-3; D tentatively reads TRBD1 or TRBD2 (5 bases each). The germline CDR1 and CDR2 sequences are SGHNT and YYREEE (reference sequence). CDR3 size: 15 residues. Trimming pared 0 bases from V and 5 bases from J, leaving 13 bases between. The CDR3 is CASSLGGAGKDTQYF. CDR3 DNA: TGTGCCAGCAGCTTGGGAGGGGCAGGGAAAGATACGCAGTATTTT.

This clonotype has a count of ten or more. This beta chain is off target for a library built for alpha chains, so its abundance means little. The gene calls are TRBV3-1 and TRBJ1-1, with a tentative D call TRBD1 (5 bases). Looked up from germline, CDR1 is LGHDT and CDR2 is YNNKEL (reference sequence). Trimming removed 4 bases at V and 4 bases at J, with 10 bases between. The CDR3 is made up of 13 amino acids. The CDR3 spells CASSLSGPTEAFF. The CDR3 bases are TGTGCCAGCAGCCTTTCAGGGCCCACTGAAGCTTTCTTT.

Judged by abundance, this clonotype is medium-sized. This beta chain was picked up by a library intended for alpha chains and is off target, so its count carries little meaning. The chain recombines TRBV7-6 with TRBJ2-1, with 10 positions matching TRBD2. The CDR3 has 21 amino acids. Germline loops: CDR1 SGHVS, CDR2 FNYEAQ. The V and J ends lost 4 bases and 0 bases, in that order; junction bases with no gene match: 18. The CDR3 DNA reads TGTGCCAGCAGCTCCGATGTCGGAGCGGGAGGGCTAGGTAGCTCCTACAATGAGCAGTTCTTC. Its protein is CASSSDVGAGGLGSSYNEQFF.

This clonotype counts as medium-sized. This beta chain is an off-target read within a library intended for alpha chains, so its frequency means little. The chain recombines TRBV20-1 with TRBJ2-2, with D maybe TRBD1 (5 bases). The ends were cut back, 2 bases at V and 7 bases at J, with 14 bases in the middle. CDR1 DFQATT and CDR2 SNEGSKA come from the germline V gene (reference sequence). The CDR3 runs 14 residues. CDR3 residues: CSARRARADGELFF. The CDR3 DNA follows: TGCAGTGCTAGACGGGCCAGGGCAGACGGGGAGCTGTTTTTT.

As to this clonotype: This beta chain represents an off-target read in a library built for alpha chains; its size is of limited meaning. J is TRBJ2-5 and V is TRBV5-1; 8 bases agree with TRBD2. The CDR3 totals 16 residues. Germline CDR1 reads SGHRS; CDR2 reads YFSETQ. Trimming removed 0 bases from V and 1 base from J; junction bases left unmatched: 5. The CDR3 bases are TGCGCCAGCAGCTTGGGAAGCGGGAGTATCCAAGAGACCCAGTACTTC. As protein: CASSLGSGSIQETQYF.

In its sample, this clonotype was seen many times. The library was prepared for alpha chains; this beta chain is a stray read, so its frequency means little. This rearrangement joins TRBV7-2 to TRBJ1-2; possibly TRBD1 for D (5 bases). Deletions cut 1 base from V and 3 bases from J, with 12 bases between. There are 15 residues in the CDR3. Germline lookup yields CDR1 SGHTA and CDR2 FQGNSA. In DNA form, the CDR3 reads TGTGCCAGCAGCTTAGGAAGAGGGGTGTACTATGGCTACACCTTC. This codes for CASSLGRGVYYGYTF.

In its sample, this clonotype is large. The library was designed around alpha chains, so this beta chain is a stray read whose abundance carries little weight. The chain links TRBV12-3 or TRBV12-4 to TRBJ2-2; D call uncertain. The CDR3 consists of 11 residues. Trimming removed 2 bases at V and 7 bases at J, with 2 bases between. The CDR3 sequence is CASSLFGELFF. The CDR3 DNA is TGTGCCAGCAGTTTATTCGGGGAGCTGTTTTTT.

In this sample, this clonotype turned up many times. This beta chain appears as a stray read in a library generated for alpha chains; its size is not informative. DNA for the CDR3: TGCAGCGTTGACAGGGGCCTCCAAGAGACCCAGTACTTC. Translation gives CSVDRGLQETQYF. The chain recombines TRBV29-1 with TRBJ2-5; D may be TRBD1 (6 bases). CDR1 and CDR2 (germline): SQVTM, ANQGSEA. Between the trimmed V and J ends, which lost 3 bases and 1 base, there was a span of 9 bases. The CDR3 is made up of 13 amino acids.

This clonotype was counted ten times or more. This beta chain lies outside the target of a library built for alpha chains; its clone size means little. The rearrangement uses TRBV20-1 and TRBJ1-2, with D possibly being TRBD1 (6 bases). V shed 0 bases and J shed 4 bases, with 18 bases lying between them. Per the germline V gene, CDR1 is DFQATT and CDR2 is SNEGSKA (reference sequence). The CDR3 loop spans 16 amino acids. CDR3 sequence (DNA): TGCAGTGCTAGAGATAGCAGACAGGCTAAGGCCTATGGCTACACCTTC. Translation: CSARDSRQAKAYGYTF.

This clonotype has a handful of counts. This beta chain slipped into a library made for alpha chains as a stray read, so its size is not meaningful. The gene calls are TRBV20-1 and TRBJ2-1; D is ambiguous. Germline V gene lookup returns CDR1 DFQATT and CDR2 SNEGSKA (reference sequence). Trimming removed 3 bases at V and 0 bases at J, with 18 bases between. The CDR3 is made up of 17 amino acids. CDR3: CSARASRQRGSYNEQFF. CDR3 sequence (DNA): TGCAGTGCTAGGGCCTCCCGGCAGAGAGGCTCCTACAATGAGCAGTTCTTC.

Sample share makes this clonotype medium-sized. This beta chain is an off-target read within a library intended for alpha chains, so its frequency means little. V gene TRBV28 combines with J gene TRBJ1-5, with a weak D call TRBD1 (5 bases). Germline-derived CDR1 and CDR2 are MDHEN and SYDVKM. The CDR3 runs to 14 residues. V lost 6 bases to trimming and J lost 3 bases, with 12 bases between them. For the CDR3, the DNA is TGTGCCAGCAGGCCATCGGACAACAATCAGCCCCAGCATTTT. Amino acids: CASRPSDNNQPQHF.

Many counts were recorded for this clonotype. Being off target in a library aimed at alpha chains, this beta chain has a size of little meaning. The V and J genes are TRBV10-3 and TRBJ2-3, with 8 bases fitting TRBD2. The ends lost 8 bases at V and 0 bases at J; junction bases unmatched: 7. The CDR3 sequence is 15 residues long. The germline gives CDR1 ENHRY, CDR2 SYGVKD. CDR3 loop: CAIRISGISTDTQYF. The CDR3 DNA follows: TGTGCCATCCGCATTAGCGGGATAAGCACAGATACGCAGTATTTT.

This clonotype was seen ten or more times. This beta chain lies outside the target of a library built for alpha chains; its clone size means little. The chain uses TRBV20-1 and TRBJ2-1; 9 nucleotides line up with TRBD2. Per germline, CDR1 DFQATT and CDR2 SNEGSKA (reference sequence). There are 15 residues in the CDR3. V was pared by 3 bases and J by 4 bases, with 7 bases of the junction left unmatched. CDR3 sequence reads: CSASPTSGLYNEQFF. Written as DNA, the CDR3 is TGCAGTGCTAGCCCGACTAGCGGACTATACAATGAGCAGTTCTTC.

This clonotype was observed at least ten times. This beta chain represents an off-target read in a library built for alpha chains; its size is of limited meaning. The chain recombines TRBV11-2 with TRBJ2-3; no reliable D call. Deletions cut 1 base from V and 7 bases from J, with 12 bases between. Germline V gives CDR1 SGHAT, CDR2 FQNNGV. CDR3 length: 14 amino acids. Here the CDR3 reads CASSLALSGNTQYF. The CDR3, as DNA: TGTGCCAGCAGCTTAGCTCTGTCAGGAAATACGCAGTATTTT.

This clonotype is categorized as medium-sized. Since the library was made to target alpha chains, this beta chain is a stray read and its abundance is not meaningful. The rearrangement links TRBV20-1 to TRBJ2-2; no clear D gene. There are 13 residues in the CDR3. Trimming took 6 bases from V and 5 from J, leaving 13 bases between them. Germline V gives CDR1 DFQATT, CDR2 SNEGSKA (reference sequence). CDR3: CSARPLGTGELFF. CDR3 DNA sequence: TGCAGTGCAAGACCCTTGGGTACCGGGGAGCTGTTTTTT.

To note about this clonotype: A library made for alpha chains picked up this beta chain off target, so its size means little. This chain uses TRBV28 with TRBJ1-3; D gene uncertain. The CDR3 runs to 14 residues. Germline CDR1 reads MDHEN; CDR2 reads SYDVKM. V lost 3 bases to trimming and J lost 1 base, with 7 bases between them. CDR3 coding DNA: TGTGCCAGCAGTTTGGCGGGATCTGGAAACACCATATATTTT. This sequence encodes CASSLAGSGNTIYF.

This clonotype is termed medium-sized. Found in a library prepared for alpha chains, this beta chain is an off-target read, and its abundance has little meaning. The gene calls are TRBV9 and TRBJ2-5; D gene ambiguous. This CDR3 region has 14 residues. CDR1 SGDLS and CDR2 YYNGEE come from the germline V gene. V lost 5 bases and J 3 bases, leaving 14 bases between the germline ends. This CDR3 is CASSRDFGKETQYF. CDR3 in DNA: TGTGCCAGCAGTAGAGATTTCGGTAAAGAGACCCAGTACTTC.

This clonotype is large by share. This beta chain is an unintended read in a library built for alpha chains; its size means little. The chain couples TRBV29-1 to TRBJ1-1; TRBD1 is a possible D gene (5 bases). Per the germline V gene, CDR1 is SQVTM and CDR2 is ANQGSEA. V lost 6 bases and J 5 bases, leaving 19 bases between the germline ends. The length of the CDR3 is 14 residues. CDR3 coding DNA: TGCAGCGTCCAAGGCGGGGGATGGAGGACTGAAGCTTTCTTT. Its translation: CSVQGGGWRTEAFF. Filled out from reference TRBV29-1 and TRBJ1-1, the complete variable domain reads SAVISQKPSRDICQRGTSLTIQCQVDSQVTMMFWYRQQPGQSLTLIATANQGSEATYESGFVIDKFPISRPNLTFSTLTVSNMSPEDSSIYLCSVQGGGWRTEAFFGQGTRLTVV.

This clonotype was counted at least ten times. Little can be read into the size of this beta chain, an off-target read in a library designed for alpha chains. The V call is TRBV2, the J call TRBJ2-1; TRBD2 agrees at 7 bases. CDR1 is SNHLY, CDR2 FYNNEI, per germline. The CDR3 has 13 amino acids. With 8 bases clipped from V and 12 bases from J, the junction kept 13 bases outside the gene matches. The CDR3: CASVRGEGPRQFF. CDR3 nucleotides: TGTGCCAGCGTCCGGGGGGAAGGGCCTCGGCAGTTCTTC.

This clonotype was seen ten or more times. Within a library made for alpha chains, this beta chain is off target, and its count is uninformative. V usage is TRBV4-1 and J usage is TRBJ2-4; 11 bases are shared with TRBD1. Germline V CDR1 and CDR2: MGHRA, YSYEKL. The CDR3 spans 16 residues. Losses at the gene ends were 2 bases for V and 10 bases for J; bases not matched to a gene: 10. This CDR3 is CASSQIGGQGASIQYF. In DNA form, the CDR3 reads TGCGCCAGCAGCCAAATAGGTGGACAGGGGGCCTCTATTCAGTACTTC.

By its share, this clonotype is medium-sized. Because the library targeted alpha chains, this beta chain is an off-target read whose size means little. This chain uses TRBV13 with TRBJ2-1; D unclear. The CDR3 is made up of 12 amino acids. Trimming cost V 5 bases and J 8 bases, with 10 bases left between them. Germline V lookup: CDR1 PRHDT, CDR2 FYEKMQ (reference sequence). DNA for the CDR3: TGTGCCAGCAGCCTCAGAGTCGATGAGCAGTTCTTC. Translation: CASSLRVDEQFF.

In the case of this clonotype: The library was built for alpha chains, so this beta chain is an off-target read and its size means little. This rearrangement joins TRBV12-3 or TRBV12-4 to TRBJ2-3; 7 bases map to TRBD2. Germline trimming cut 6 bases from V and 4 bases from J; bases unmatched to any gene: 7. The CDR3 consists of 14 residues. CDR3 amino acids: CASSPSGAPDTQYF. CDR3 bases: TGTGCCAGCAGCCCAAGCGGGGCGCCAGATACGCAGTATTTT.

This clonotype occurred many times. As an off-target read in a library built for alpha chains, this beta chain has a frequency of little significance. The gene calls are TRBV4-3 and TRBJ2-5; 7 bases line up with TRBD2. The germline CDR1 and CDR2 sequences are LGHNA and YSLEER. The junction had 6 bases not matched to a gene; V was cut back by 2 bases and J by 3 bases. The CDR3 totals 15 residues. The CDR3, as DNA: TGCGCCAGCAGCCAACACGGACTAGAAGAAGAGACCCAGTACTTC. It specifies CASSQHGLEEETQYF.

This clonotype was seen many times. Because this beta chain is a stray read in a library intended to capture alpha chains, its abundance should not be given much weight. The genes are TRBV7-2 and TRBJ2-5; possible D gene TRBD2, 5 bases. Per the germline V gene, CDR1 is SGHTA and CDR2 is FQGNSA. The V gene lost 4 bases and the J gene lost 5 bases, with 11 bases spanning the gap. The CDR3 loop spans 13 amino acids. The CDR3: CASSSTRRETQYF. As DNA, the CDR3 is TGTGCCAGCAGCTCAACTAGACGCGAGACCCAGTACTTC.

The table lists this clonotype with many counts. A library prepared for alpha chains yielded this beta chain as an off-target read; its size is of little meaning. V and J are TRBV10-1 and TRBJ2-7, with 9 bases that match TRBD1. This CDR3 has 15 residues. CDR1 and CDR2 from the germline V gene are WNHNN and SYGVQD (reference sequence). The ends lost 3 bases at V and 3 bases at J; junction bases unmatched: 6. The CDR3 sequence: CASSDPGQGIYEQYF. CDR3 coding DNA: TGCGCCAGCAGTGATCCGGGACAGGGCATCTACGAGCAGTACTTC.